The 8 T cell receptor beta chains reported below all come from one sample, sequenced in a study of immune heterogeneity within non-small cell lung tumors. For each sample, template was about 600 ng of bulk tumor genomic DNA. Spaced far apart, several biopsies were taken from each primary tumor during surgery. With untreated, newly diagnosed non-small cell lung cancer, the patients went on to undergo curative surgery. A first 10-cycle multiplex round used 32 V-gene and 13 J-gene primers on TCR beta CDR3. TCRdb passed the multiplex PCR reads through MiXCR, listing each CDR3 protein once. The table has roughly 4,000 distinct CDR3 sequences, about 24% seen once; the top ten hold roughly 9.8%. The sequencing sample was made of lung tumor tissue. Receptor source: a man in his fifties with non-small cell lung cancer.

In this sample, this clonotype is medium-sized. V is TRBV7-2 and J is TRBJ2-7; TRBD2 matches at 9 bases. The junction had 11 bases not matched to a gene; V was cut back by 5 bases and J by 3 bases. In germline, CDR1 is SGHTA, CDR2 FQGNSA. The CDR3 spans 16 residues. The CDR3 reads CASSRSSGAGVYEQYF. CDR3 DNA sequence: TGTGCCAGCAGCAGATCTAGCGGGGCTGGGGTCTACGAGCAGTACTTC.

Only one count was recorded for this clonotype. V usage is TRBV28 and J usage is TRBJ2-3; tentatively, D is TRBD1 (5 bases). The CDR3 extends over 15 amino acids. V was shortened by 3 bases and J by 10 bases, with 20 bases between the two germline ends. From germline, CDR1 is MDHEN and CDR2 SYDVKM. The CDR3 region has the DNA TGTGCCAGCAGTTTCGTGGGGCTCAGCACAGCTCCGCAGTATTTT. The encoded protein is CASSFVGLSTAPQYF.

This clonotype is medium-sized by share. V usage is TRBV30 and J usage is TRBJ1-2, with D unclear. V was shortened by 0 bases and J by 4 bases, with 12 bases between the two germline ends. Germline-derived CDR1 and CDR2 are GTSNPN and SVGIG (reference sequence). The CDR3 consists of 14 residues. In DNA form, the CDR3 reads TGTGCCTGGAGTGTACAGAGGACCAGCTATGGCTACACCTTC. Residues: CAWSVQRTSYGYTF.

This clonotype is deemed medium-sized. CDR3 in amino acids: CASSPRALGQYF. CDR3 sequence (DNA): TGTGCCAGCTCACCTCGAGCTTTGGGGCAGTACTTC. The genes are TRBV18 and TRBJ2-7, with D unresolved. Per germline, CDR1 KGHSH and CDR2 LQKENI. Trimming removed 3 bases at V and 9 bases at J, with 12 bases between. There are 12 residues in the CDR3. Filled out from reference TRBV18 and TRBJ2-7, the complete variable domain reads NAGVMQNPRHLVRRRGQEARLRCSPMKGHSHVYWYRQLPEEGLKFMVYLQKENIIDESGMPKERFSAEFPKEGPSILRIQQVVRGDSAAYFCASSPRALGQYFGPGTRLTVT.

In this sample, this clonotype turned up many times. The chain uses TRBV10-2 and TRBJ1-1; D is ambiguous. Germline CDR1 reads WSHSY; CDR2 reads SAAADI. This CDR3 is 19 amino acids long. With 6 bases removed from V and 4 bases from J, the gap between germline ends came to 30 bases. CDR3 in DNA: TGCGCCAGCAGCGGTTTTAACCCCAACTCCGGCGTGGTGGGCACTGAAGCTTTCTTT. This gives the protein CASSGFNPNSGVVGTEAFF.

In its sample, this clonotype ranks as medium-sized. The chain uses TRBV19 and TRBJ1-3; D gene uncertain. The CDR3 extends over 15 amino acids. The ends were cut back, 4 bases at V and 2 bases at J, with 12 bases in the middle. Germline loops: CDR1 LNHDA, CDR2 SQIVND (reference sequence). The CDR3 is CASSTTSATGNTIYF. Here the CDR3 DNA reads TGTGCCAGTAGTACTACGAGTGCAACTGGAAACACCATATATTTT. Filled out from reference TRBV19 and TRBJ1-3, the complete variable domain reads DGGITQSPKYLFRKEGQNVTLSCEQNLNHDAMYWYRQDPGQGLRLIYYSQIVNDFQKGDIAEGYSVSREKKESFPLTVTSAQKNPTAFYLCASSTTSATGNTIYFGEGSWLTVV.

V usage is TRBV3-1 and J usage is TRBJ2-3, with 8 bases aligning to TRBD2. The CDR3 is made up of 15 amino acids. Germline V gives CDR1 LGHDT, CDR2 YNNKEL (reference sequence). The ends lost 4 bases at V and 3 bases at J; junction bases unmatched: 6. CDR3 in amino acids: CASSPRGGGTDTQYF. CDR3 nucleotide sequence: TGTGCCAGCAGCCCCCGGGGGGGGGGGACAGATACGCAGTATTTT.

For this clonotype: The final CDR3 position lacks the conserved phenylalanine or tryptophan, pointing to a likely read error. The genes are TRBV30 and TRBJ2-7, with 9 positions matching TRBD2. Germline assignment: CDR1 GTSNPN and CDR2 SVGIG (reference sequence). The CDR3 extends over 13 amino acids. This CDR3 reads CSWKFSGSYEQYL. In nucleotides, the CDR3 is TGTTCCTGGAAATTTAGCGGGAGTTACGAGCAGTACCTC.